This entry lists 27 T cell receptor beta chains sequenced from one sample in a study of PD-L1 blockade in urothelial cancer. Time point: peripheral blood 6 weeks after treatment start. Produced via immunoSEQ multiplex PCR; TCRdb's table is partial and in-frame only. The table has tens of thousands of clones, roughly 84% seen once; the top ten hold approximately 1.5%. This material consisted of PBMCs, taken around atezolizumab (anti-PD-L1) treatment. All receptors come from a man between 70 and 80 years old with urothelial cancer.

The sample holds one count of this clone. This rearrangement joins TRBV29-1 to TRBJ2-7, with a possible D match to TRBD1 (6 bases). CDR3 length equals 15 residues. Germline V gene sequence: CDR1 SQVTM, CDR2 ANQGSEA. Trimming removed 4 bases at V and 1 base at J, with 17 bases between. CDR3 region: CSVAKLRDKSYEQYF. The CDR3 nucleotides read TGCAGCGTTGCTAAACTCCGGGACAAGTCCTACGAGCAGTACTTC.

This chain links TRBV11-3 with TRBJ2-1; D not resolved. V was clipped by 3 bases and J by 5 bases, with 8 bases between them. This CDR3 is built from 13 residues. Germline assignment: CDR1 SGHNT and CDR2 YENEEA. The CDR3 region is CASSLNRNNEQFF. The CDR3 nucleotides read TGTGCCAGCAGCTTGAACAGAAACAATGAGCAGTTCTTC.

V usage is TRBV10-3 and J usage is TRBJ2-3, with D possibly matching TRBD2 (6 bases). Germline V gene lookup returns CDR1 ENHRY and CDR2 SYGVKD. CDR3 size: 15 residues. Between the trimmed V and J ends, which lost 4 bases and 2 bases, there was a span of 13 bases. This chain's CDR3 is CAISGDLRITDTQYF. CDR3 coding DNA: TGTGCCATCAGTGGGGACTTGAGGATCACAGATACGCAGTATTTT.

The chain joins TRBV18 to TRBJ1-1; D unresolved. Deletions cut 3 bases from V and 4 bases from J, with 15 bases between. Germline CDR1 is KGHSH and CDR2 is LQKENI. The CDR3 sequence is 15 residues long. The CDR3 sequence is CASSPAVNGGTEAFF. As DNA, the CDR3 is TGTGCCAGCTCACCCGCAGTCAACGGAGGCACTGAAGCTTTCTTT.

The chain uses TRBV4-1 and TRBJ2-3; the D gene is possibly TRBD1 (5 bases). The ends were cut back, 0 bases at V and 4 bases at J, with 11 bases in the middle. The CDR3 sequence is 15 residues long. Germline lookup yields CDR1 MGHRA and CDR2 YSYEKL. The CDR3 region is CASSQDPGKADTQYF. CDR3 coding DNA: TGCGCCAGCAGCCAAGACCCAGGGAAGGCAGATACGCAGTATTTT.

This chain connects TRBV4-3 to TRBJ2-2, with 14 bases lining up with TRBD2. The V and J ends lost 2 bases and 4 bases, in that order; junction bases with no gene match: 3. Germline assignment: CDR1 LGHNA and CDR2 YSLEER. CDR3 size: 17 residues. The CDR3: CASSQLGLAGATGELFF. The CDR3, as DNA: TGCGCCAGCAGCCAACTGGGACTAGCGGGAGCCACCGGGGAGCTGTTTTTT.

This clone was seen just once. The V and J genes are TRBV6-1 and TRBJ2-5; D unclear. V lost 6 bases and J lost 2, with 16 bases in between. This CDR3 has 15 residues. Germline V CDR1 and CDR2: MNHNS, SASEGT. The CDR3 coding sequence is TGTGCCAGCAGACGTACACAGTCACAGCAAGAGACCCAGTACTTC. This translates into CASRRTQSQQETQYF.

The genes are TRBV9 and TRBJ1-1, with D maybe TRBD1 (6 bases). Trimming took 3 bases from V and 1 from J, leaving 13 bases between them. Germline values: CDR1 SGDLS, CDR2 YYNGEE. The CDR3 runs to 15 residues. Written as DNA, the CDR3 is TGTGCCAGCAGCGCCACACAGGGTTCGAACACTGAAGCTTTCTTT. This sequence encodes CASSATQGSNTEAFF.

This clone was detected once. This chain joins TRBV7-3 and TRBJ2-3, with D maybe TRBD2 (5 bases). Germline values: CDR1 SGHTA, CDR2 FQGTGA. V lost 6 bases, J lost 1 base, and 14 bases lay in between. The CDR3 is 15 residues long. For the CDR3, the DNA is TGTGCCAGCAGTCCTACCGGGGTGGGCACAGATACGCAGTATTTT. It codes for CASSPTGVGTDTQYF. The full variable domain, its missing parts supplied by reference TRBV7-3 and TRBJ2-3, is GAGVSQTPSNKVTEKGKYVELRCDPISGHTALYWYRQSLGQGPEFLIYFQGTGAADDSGLPNDRFFAVRPEGSVSTLKIQRTERGDSAVYLCASSPTGVGTDTQYFGPGTRLTVL.

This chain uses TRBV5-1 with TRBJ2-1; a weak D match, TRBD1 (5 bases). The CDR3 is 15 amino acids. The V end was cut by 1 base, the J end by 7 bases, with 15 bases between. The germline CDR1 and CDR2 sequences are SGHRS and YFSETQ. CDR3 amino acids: CASSLQGLSANEQFF. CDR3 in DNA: TGCGCCAGCAGCTTGCAGGGCCTCAGCGCGAATGAGCAGTTCTTC.

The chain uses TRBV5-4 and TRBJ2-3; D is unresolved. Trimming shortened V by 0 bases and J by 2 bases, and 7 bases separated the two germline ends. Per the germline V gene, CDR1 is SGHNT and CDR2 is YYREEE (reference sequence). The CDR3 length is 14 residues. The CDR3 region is CASSLEEYTDTQYF. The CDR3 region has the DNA TGTGCCAGCAGCTTGGAGGAGTACACAGATACGCAGTATTTT.

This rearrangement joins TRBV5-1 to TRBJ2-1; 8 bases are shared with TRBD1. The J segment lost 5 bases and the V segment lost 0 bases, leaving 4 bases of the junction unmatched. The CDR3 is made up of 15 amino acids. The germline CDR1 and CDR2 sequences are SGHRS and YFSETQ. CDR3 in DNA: TGCGCCAGCAGCTTGGGACAGGGGCTAAACAATGAGCAGTTCTTC. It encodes CASSLGQGLNNEQFF.

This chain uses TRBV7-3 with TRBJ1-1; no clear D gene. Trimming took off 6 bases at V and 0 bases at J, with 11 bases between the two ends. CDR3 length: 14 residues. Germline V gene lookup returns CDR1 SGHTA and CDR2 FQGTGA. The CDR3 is CASSKANLNTEAFF. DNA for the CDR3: TGTGCCAGCAGTAAAGCGAACTTGAACACTGAAGCTTTCTTT. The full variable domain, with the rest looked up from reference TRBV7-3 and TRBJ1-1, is GAGVSQTPSNKVTEKGKYVELRCDPISGHTALYWYRQSLGQGPEFLIYFQGTGAADDSGLPNDRFFAVRPEGSVSTLKIQRTERGDSAVYLCASSKANLNTEAFFGQGTRLTVV.

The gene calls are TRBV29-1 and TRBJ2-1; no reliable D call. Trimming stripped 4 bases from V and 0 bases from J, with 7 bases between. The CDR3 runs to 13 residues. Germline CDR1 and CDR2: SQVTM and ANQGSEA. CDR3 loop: CSVVSGSYNEQFF. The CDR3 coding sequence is TGCAGCGTTGTATCGGGCTCCTACAATGAGCAGTTCTTC.

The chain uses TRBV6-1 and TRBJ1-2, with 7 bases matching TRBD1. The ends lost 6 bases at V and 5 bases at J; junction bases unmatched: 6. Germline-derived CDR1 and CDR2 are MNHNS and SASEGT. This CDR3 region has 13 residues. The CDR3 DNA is TGTGCCAGCAGCCAAACAGGGGTATATGGCTACACCTTC. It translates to CASSQTGVYGYTF.

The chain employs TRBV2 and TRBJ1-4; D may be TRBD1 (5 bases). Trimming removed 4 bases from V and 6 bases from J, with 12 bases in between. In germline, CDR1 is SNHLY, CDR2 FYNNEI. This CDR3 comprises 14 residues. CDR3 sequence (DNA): TGTGCCAGCAGTGTCCGGACAAGGGATGAAAAACTGTTTTTT. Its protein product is CASSVRTRDEKLFF.

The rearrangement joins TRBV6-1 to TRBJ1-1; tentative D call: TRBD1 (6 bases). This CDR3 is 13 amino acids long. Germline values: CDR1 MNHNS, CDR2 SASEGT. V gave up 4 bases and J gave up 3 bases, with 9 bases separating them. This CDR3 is CASSGTAYTEAFF. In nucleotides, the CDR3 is TGTGCCAGCAGTGGGACAGCATACACTGAAGCTTTCTTT.

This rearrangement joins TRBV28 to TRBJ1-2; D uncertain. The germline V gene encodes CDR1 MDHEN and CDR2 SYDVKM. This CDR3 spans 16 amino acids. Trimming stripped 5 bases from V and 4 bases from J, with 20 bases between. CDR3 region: CASSPLRLRGGYGYTF. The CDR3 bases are TGTGCCAGCAGTCCACTCAGACTTCGAGGTGGCTATGGCTACACCTTC.

This chain's CDR3 is CASSLHLQVTEAFF. CDR3 sequence (DNA): TGTGCCAGCAGCCTACACCTACAGGTCACTGAAGCTTTCTTT. The chain links TRBV7-9 to TRBJ1-1; possibly TRBD1 for D (5 bases). Germline CDR1 reads SEHNR; CDR2 reads FQNEAQ (reference sequence). The germline V and J ends were trimmed by 5 bases and 4 bases, with 14 bases remaining between them. The CDR3 runs to 14 residues.

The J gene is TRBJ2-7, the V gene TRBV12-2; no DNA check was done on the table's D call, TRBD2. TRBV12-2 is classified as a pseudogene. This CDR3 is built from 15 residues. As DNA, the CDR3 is TGTGCAAGTCGCTTAGCGCCTAGCGGGAGCTACGAGCAGTACTTC. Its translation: CASRLAPSGSYEQYF.

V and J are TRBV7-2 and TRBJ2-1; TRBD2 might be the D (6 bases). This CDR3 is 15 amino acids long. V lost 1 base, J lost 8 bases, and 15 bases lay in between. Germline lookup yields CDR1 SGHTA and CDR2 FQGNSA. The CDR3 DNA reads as TGTGCCAGCAGCTTAGTAGCGGCCAAACGGGATGAGCAGTTCTTC. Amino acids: CASSLVAAKRDEQFF.

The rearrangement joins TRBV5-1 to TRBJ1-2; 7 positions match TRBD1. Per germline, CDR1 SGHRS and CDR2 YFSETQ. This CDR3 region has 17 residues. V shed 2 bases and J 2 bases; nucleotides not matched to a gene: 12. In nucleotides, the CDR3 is TGCGCCAGCAGCTTCTCCGGGACAGATTCTTCGAACTATGGCTACACCTTC. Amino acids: CASSFSGTDSSNYGYTF. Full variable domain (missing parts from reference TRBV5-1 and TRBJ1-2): KAGVTQTPRYLIKTRGQQVTLSCSPISGHRSVSWYQQTPGQGLQFLFEYFSETQRNKGNFPGRFSGRQFSNSRSEMNVSTLELGDSALYLCASSFSGTDSSNYGYTFGSGTRLTVV.

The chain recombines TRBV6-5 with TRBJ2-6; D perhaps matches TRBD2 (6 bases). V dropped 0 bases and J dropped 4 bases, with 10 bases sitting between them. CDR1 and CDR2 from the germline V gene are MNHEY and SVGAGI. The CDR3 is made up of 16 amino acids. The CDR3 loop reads CASSYSPAGGANVLTF. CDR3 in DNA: TGTGCCAGCAGTTACTCTCCGGCGGGAGGGGCCAACGTCCTGACTTTC.

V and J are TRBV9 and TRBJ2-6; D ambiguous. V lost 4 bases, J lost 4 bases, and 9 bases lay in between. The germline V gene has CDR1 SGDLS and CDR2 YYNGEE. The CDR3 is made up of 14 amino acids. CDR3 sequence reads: CASSPLRGANVLTF. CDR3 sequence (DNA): TGTGCCAGCAGCCCCCTCCGGGGGGCCAACGTCCTGACTTTC.

As DNA, the CDR3 is TGTGCCAGCAGCGGCCGGGACAGGGGGCGCCGGATCTATGGCTACACCTTC. Residues: CASSGRDRGRRIYGYTF. The chain uses TRBV9 and TRBJ1-2; TRBD1 aligns across 12 bases. Germline V gene lookup returns CDR1 SGDLS and CDR2 YYNGEE. The ends lost 3 bases at V and 4 bases at J; junction bases unmatched: 10. The CDR3 length is 17 residues.

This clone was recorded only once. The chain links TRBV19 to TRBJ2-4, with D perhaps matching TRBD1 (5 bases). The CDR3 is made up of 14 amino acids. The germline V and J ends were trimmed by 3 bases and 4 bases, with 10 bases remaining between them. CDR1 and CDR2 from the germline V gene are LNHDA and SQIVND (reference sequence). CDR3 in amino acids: CASSMGQGKNIQYF. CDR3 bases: TGTGCCAGTAGTATGGGGCAGGGTAAAAACATTCAGTACTTC.

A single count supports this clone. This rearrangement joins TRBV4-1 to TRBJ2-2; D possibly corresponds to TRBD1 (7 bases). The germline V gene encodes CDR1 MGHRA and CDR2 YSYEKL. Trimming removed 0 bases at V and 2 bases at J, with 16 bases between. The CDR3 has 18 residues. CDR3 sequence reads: CASSQDEVRDSNTGELFF. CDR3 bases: TGCGCCAGCAGCCAAGATGAGGTGCGGGACAGCAACACCGGGGAGCTGTTTTTT.